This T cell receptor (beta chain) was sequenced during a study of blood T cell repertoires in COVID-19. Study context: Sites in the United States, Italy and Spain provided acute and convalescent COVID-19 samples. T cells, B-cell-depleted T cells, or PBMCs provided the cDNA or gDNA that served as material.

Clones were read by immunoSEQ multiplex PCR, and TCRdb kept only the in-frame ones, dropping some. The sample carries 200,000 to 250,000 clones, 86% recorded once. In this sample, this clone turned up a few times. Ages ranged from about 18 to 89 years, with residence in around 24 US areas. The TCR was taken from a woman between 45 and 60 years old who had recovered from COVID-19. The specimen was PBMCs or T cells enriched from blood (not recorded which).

CDR3 DNA: TGTGCCAGTAGAACTAGCGGGGGCCCCCCCGGGGAGCTGTTTTTT. Amino acid sequence: CASRTSGGPPGELFF. V gene TRBV19 combines with J gene TRBJ2-2; 11 nucleotides align to TRBD2. V lost 6 bases and J lost 6; bases outside the gene matches: 6. CDR3 length equals 15 residues. Germline V gene data show CDR1 as LNHDA and CDR2 as SQIVND (reference sequence).